This passage covers 16 T cell receptor beta chains from one sample sequenced in a study of T cells after yellow fever vaccination. TCRdb fed the 5' RACE reads into MiXCR, producing one record per CDR3 protein. This sample has more than 350,000 distinct CDR3 sequences; approximately 10% occur once, and the top ten carry about 17%. The sequenced sample was PBMCs, obtained on the day of the first yellow fever vaccination. The receptors were gathered from a young man who received the YFV17D yellow fever vaccine.

A remark on this clonotype: A much larger clone sits a single nucleotide away, making a read error possible. The V call is TRBV3-1, the J call TRBJ1-1; D might be TRBD1 (5 bases). The CDR3 has 13 residues. The germline CDR1 and CDR2 sequences are LGHDT and YNNKEL (reference sequence). CDR3 in amino acids: CAGSQDKWRGAFF. The CDR3 DNA reads TGTGCCGGCAGCCAAGACAAATGGAGGGGAGCTTTCTTT.

The chain links TRBV27 to TRBJ1-1; 8 nucleotides match TRBD1. There are 13 residues in the CDR3. CDR1 is MNHEY, CDR2 SMNVEV, per germline (reference sequence). J lost 7 bases, V lost 6 bases, and 7 bases had no gene match. DNA for the CDR3: TGTGCCAGCAGCCGACAGGGGATGAGTGAAGCTTTCTTT. It translates to CASSRQGMSEAFF.

CDR3 DNA: TGTGCCAGCAGTGAAAGGCCCGCCGGCCGCGTGTTCTTC. As protein: CASSERPAGRVFF. The chain couples TRBV2 to TRBJ2-1; D is undetermined. Germline V gives CDR1 SNHLY, CDR2 FYNNEI. There are 13 residues in the CDR3. V was clipped by 2 bases and J by 15 bases, with 17 bases between them.

V and J are TRBV4-2 and TRBJ2-5, with D uncertain. Germline CDR1 is LGHNA and CDR2 is YNFKEQ. Trimming removed 0 bases at V and 5 bases at J, with 19 bases between. The CDR3 covers 17 residues. The CDR3 DNA sequence: TGTGCCAGCAGCCAAGAGTTCGTGCAAGTTTCCTTGGAGACCCAGTACTTC. Translating it yields CASSQEFVQVSLETQYF.

J is TRBJ1-2 and V is TRBV12-3 or TRBV12-4, with D hard to call. V was cut by 6 bases and J by 6 bases, with 14 bases left in between. The CDR3 loop spans 13 amino acids. The CDR3 DNA is TGTGCCAGCAGATGGGGAGGGTGGAATGGCTACACCTTC. Protein product: CASRWGGWNGYTF.

Ten or more counts support this clonotype. V gene TRBV4-1 combines with J gene TRBJ2-1, with D maybe TRBD1 (6 bases). V was trimmed by 4 bases and J by 9 bases, leaving 16 bases between them. This CDR3 has 14 amino acids. Germline values: CDR1 MGHRA, CDR2 YSYEKL. CDR3 in DNA: TGCGCCAGCAGCCCTACTTCAGGGGTCACTGAGCAGTTCTTC. Translation: CASSPTSGVTEQFF.

The rearrangement joins TRBV28 to TRBJ1-1; TRBD1 aligns across 7 bases. The V and J ends lost 4 bases and 3 bases, in that order; junction bases with no gene match: 8. Germline-derived CDR1 and CDR2 are MDHEN and SYDVKM. The CDR3 length is 15 residues. Written as DNA, the CDR3 is TGTGCCAGCAGTTCCCCCCCGGACAGGTACACTGAAGCTTTCTTT. Its translation: CASSSPPDRYTEAFF.

The table lists this clonotype with a few counts. The chain uses TRBV11-2 and TRBJ1-1; tentative D call: TRBD1 (6 bases). The CDR3 is 14 residues long. V was trimmed by 3 bases and J by 1 base, leaving 9 bases between them. Per the germline V gene, CDR1 is SGHAT and CDR2 is FQNNGV. CDR3 coding DNA: TGTGCCAGCAGCTTCGGGACACAGAACACTGAAGCTTTCTTT. Encoded protein: CASSFGTQNTEAFF.

This clonotype was recorded a few times. J is TRBJ2-2 and V is TRBV2; 10 nucleotides agree with TRBD1. This CDR3 is built from 17 residues. The germline gives CDR1 SNHLY, CDR2 FYNNEI. The junction had 11 bases not matched to a gene; V was cut back by 2 bases and J by 8 bases. The CDR3 loop reads CASSEPRDRGGHGELFF. The CDR3 DNA reads as TGTGCCAGCAGTGAACCGAGGGACAGGGGCGGTCATGGGGAGCTGTTTTTT.

This clonotype was detected many times. The V call is TRBV19, the J call TRBJ1-5; the match to TRBD1 covers 7 bases. The germline gives CDR1 LNHDA, CDR2 SQIVND (reference sequence). This CDR3 is 15 amino acids long. The junction had 6 bases not matched to a gene; V was cut back by 3 bases and J by 4 bases. The CDR3 reads CASSITSTGNQPQHF. CDR3 DNA sequence: TGTGCCAGTAGTATTACCTCGACAGGGAATCAGCCCCAGCATTTT.

The CDR3 reads CASSLPRVAGDNTGELFF. Written as DNA, the CDR3 is TGCGCCAGCAGCTTGCCCCGGGTAGCGGGGGACAACACCGGGGAGCTGTTTTTT. The chain couples TRBV5-1 to TRBJ2-2, with TRBD2 matching 9 bases. Germline CDR1 reads SGHRS; CDR2 reads YFSETQ. V dropped 1 base and J dropped 2; count of bases not matched to a gene: 9. The CDR3 is 18 residues long.

The chain uses TRBV7-6 and TRBJ2-5, with 8 bases fitting TRBD2. The length of the CDR3 is 18 residues. Per germline, CDR1 SGHVS and CDR2 FNYEAQ. V gave up 5 bases and J gave up 1 base; unmatched junction bases: 15. The CDR3 is CASSQFEVAGPSQETQYF. The CDR3 coding sequence is TGTGCCAGCAGCCAATTCGAGGTAGCGGGGCCTTCCCAAGAGACCCAGTACTTC. The full variable domain, in which reference TRBV7-6 and TRBJ2-5 provide the parts outside the CDR3, is GAGVSQSPRYKVTKRGQDVALRCDPISGHVSLYWYRQALGQGPEFLTYFNYEAQQDKSGLPNDRFSAERPEGSISTLTIQRTEQRDSAMYRCASSQFEVAGPSQETQYFGPGTRLLVL.

This clonotype was detected only a few times. The chain joins TRBV12-3 or TRBV12-4 to TRBJ1-6; a possible D gene is TRBD1 (5 bases). Trimming pared 4 bases from V and 6 bases from J, leaving 19 bases between. The CDR3 runs to 17 residues. The CDR3, as DNA: TGTGCCAGCAGTTACGACACAGGAGGCACCATTAATTCACCCCTCCACTTT. It encodes CASSYDTGGTINSPLHF.

This clonotype has more than one count but fewer than ten. The chain is built from TRBV28 and TRBJ1-6, with a tentative D call TRBD1 (5 bases). V lost 3 bases and J lost 13, with 16 bases in between. The CDR3 runs to 14 residues. In germline, CDR1 is MDHEN, CDR2 SYDVKM. CDR3 in amino acids: CASSFGGGKRPLHF. The CDR3 nucleotides read TGTGCCAGCAGTTTTGGGGGGGGGAAGAGGCCCCTCCACTTT.

This clonotype came up a few times. The chain links TRBV7-3 to TRBJ2-3; D gene unclear. V gave up 5 bases and J gave up 6 bases, with 12 bases separating them. There are 13 residues in the CDR3. CDR1 and CDR2 (germline): SGHTA, FQGTGA. This chain's CDR3 is CASSTGEWDTQYF. CDR3 coding DNA: TGTGCCAGCAGCACGGGCGAGTGGGATACGCAGTATTTT. Full variable domain (outside the CDR3, taken from reference TRBV7-3 and TRBJ2-3): GAGVSQTPSNKVTEKGKYVELRCDPISGHTALYWYRQSLGQGPEFLIYFQGTGAADDSGLPNDRFFAVRPEGSVSTLKIQRTERGDSAVYLCASSTGEWDTQYFGPGTRLTVL.

The chain couples TRBV20-1 to TRBJ1-5, with D perhaps matching TRBD1 (6 bases). V gave up 5 bases and J gave up 7 bases, with 21 bases separating them. In germline, CDR1 is DFQATT, CDR2 SNEGSKA (reference sequence). CDR3 length: 15 residues. The CDR3 sequence is CSAPDRQVLTQPQHF. The CDR3 coding sequence is TGCAGTGCTCCGGACAGACAAGTGTTAACACAGCCCCAGCATTTT.